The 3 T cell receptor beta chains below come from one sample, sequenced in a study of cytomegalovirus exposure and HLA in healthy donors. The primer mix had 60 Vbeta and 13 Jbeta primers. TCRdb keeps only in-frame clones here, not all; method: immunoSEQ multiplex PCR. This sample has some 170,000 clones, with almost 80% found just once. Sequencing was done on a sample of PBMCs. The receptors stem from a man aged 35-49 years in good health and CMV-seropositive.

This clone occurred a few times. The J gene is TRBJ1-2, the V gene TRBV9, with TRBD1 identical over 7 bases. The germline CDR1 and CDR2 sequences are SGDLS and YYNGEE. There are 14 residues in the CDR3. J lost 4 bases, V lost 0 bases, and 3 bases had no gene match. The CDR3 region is CASSVEGQLYGYTF. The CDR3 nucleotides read TGTGCCAGCAGCGTAGAGGGACAGCTCTATGGCTACACCTTC.

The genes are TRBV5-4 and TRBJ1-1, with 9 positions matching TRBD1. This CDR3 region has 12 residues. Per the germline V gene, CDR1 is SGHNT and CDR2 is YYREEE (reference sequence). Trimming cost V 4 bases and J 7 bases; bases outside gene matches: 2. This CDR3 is CASSPGQGEAFF. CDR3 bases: TGTGCCAGCAGCCCGGGACAGGGTGAAGCTTTCTTT.

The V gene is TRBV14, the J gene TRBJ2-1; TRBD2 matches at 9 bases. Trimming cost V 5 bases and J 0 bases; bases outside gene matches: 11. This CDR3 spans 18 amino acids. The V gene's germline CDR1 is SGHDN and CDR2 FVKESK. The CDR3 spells CASSLSGRPIPSYNEQFF. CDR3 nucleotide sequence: TGTGCCAGCAGCTTAAGCGGGAGGCCCATCCCCTCCTACAATGAGCAGTTCTTC.